This T cell receptor (beta chain) derives from a study of blood T cell repertoires in COVID-19. Background on the study: The samples span acute and convalescent COVID-19 from the United States, Italy and Spain.

Original analysis: Amplification from reference gene primers served as the basis for estimated nucleated cell counts. Here immunoSEQ multiplex PCR was the method, and the copy in TCRdb shows in-frame clones only, minus some. V and J calls and clone size are given by that table; D and trimming were obtained from the DNA. The sample has 150,000 to 200,000 clones; roughly nine tenths are singletons. This CDR3 is built from 17 residues. V lost 0 bases and J lost 6, with 17 bases in between. From germline, CDR1 is MNHEY and CDR2 SMNVEV (reference sequence). The clonotype comes from a man between 60 and 75 years old with acute or convalescent COVID-19. The chain combines TRBV27 with TRBJ2-2; weak D call: TRBD2 (6 bases). Material: peripheral blood. The CDR3 loop reads CASSLSPEREAAGELFF. In DNA form, the CDR3 reads TGTGCCAGCAGTTTATCCCCTGAAAGGGAGGCGGCCGGGGAGCTGTTTTTT.